The clone carrying this T cell receptor (beta chain) occurred many times. One end of the junction varies from germline; a read error may be responsible. The CDR3 is made up of 13 amino acids. Looked up from germline, CDR1 is DFQATT and CDR2 is SNEGSKA (reference sequence). The data were taken from a study of regulatory T cells in long-lasting Graves disease. Time point here: newly diagnosed GD, antithyroid drugs for less than 3 months. The TCR library was made from RNA extracted from PBMCs. According to the study, TCR beta libraries were built with iRepertoire HTBI primers and CDR3-region Arm-PCR. TCRdb re-called the multiplex PCR reads through MiXCR, storing one row per CDR3 protein. This table holds about 220,000 distinct CDR3 sequences, roughly 20% found once. These sequences were also reported in another study, on T cells in Graves' hyperthyroidism and ophthalmopathy.

The receptor's source is a woman aged 25 to 39 with Graves disease. Sequencing was performed on peripheral blood mononuclear cells (PBMCs), taken at new diagnosis, from a patient treated with antithyroid drugs. The rearrangement uses TRBV20-1 and TRBJ2-5; TRBD2 agrees at 9 bases. CDR3 protein: CSASWVAGEPACF. DNA of the CDR3: TGCAGTGCTAGTTGGGTAGCGGGGGAGCCTGCTTGCTTC.